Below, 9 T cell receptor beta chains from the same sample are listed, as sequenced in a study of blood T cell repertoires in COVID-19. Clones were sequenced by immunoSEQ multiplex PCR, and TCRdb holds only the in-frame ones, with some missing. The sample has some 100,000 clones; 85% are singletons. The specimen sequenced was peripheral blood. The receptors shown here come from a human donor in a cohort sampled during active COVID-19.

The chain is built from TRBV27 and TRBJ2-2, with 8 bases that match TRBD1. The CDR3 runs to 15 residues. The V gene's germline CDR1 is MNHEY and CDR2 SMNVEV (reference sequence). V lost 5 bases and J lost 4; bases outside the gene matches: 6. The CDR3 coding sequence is TGTGCCAGCAGTACATCGGGACAGGCCACCGGGGAGCTGTTTTTT. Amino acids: CASSTSGQATGELFF.

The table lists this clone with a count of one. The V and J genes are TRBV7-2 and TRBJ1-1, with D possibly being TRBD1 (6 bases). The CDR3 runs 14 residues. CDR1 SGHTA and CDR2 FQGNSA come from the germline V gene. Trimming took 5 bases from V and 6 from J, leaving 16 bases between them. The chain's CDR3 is CASSPRQASSEAFF. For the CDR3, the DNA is TGTGCCAGCAGCCCGAGACAGGCCAGCTCTGAAGCTTTCTTT.

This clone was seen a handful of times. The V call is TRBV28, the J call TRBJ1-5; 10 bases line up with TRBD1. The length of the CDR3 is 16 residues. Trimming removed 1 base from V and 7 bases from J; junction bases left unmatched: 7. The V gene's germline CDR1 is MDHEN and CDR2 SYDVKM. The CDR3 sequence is CASSLFGDRGRQPQHF. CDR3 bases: TGTGCCAGCAGTTTATTCGGGGACAGGGGAAGACAGCCCCAGCATTTT. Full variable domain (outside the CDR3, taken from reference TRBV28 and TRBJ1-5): DVKVTQSSRYLVKRTGEKVFLECVQDMDHENMFWYRQDPGLGLRLIYFSYDVKMKEKGDIPEGYSVSREKKERFSLILESASTNQTSMYLCASSLFGDRGRQPQHFGDGTRLSIL.

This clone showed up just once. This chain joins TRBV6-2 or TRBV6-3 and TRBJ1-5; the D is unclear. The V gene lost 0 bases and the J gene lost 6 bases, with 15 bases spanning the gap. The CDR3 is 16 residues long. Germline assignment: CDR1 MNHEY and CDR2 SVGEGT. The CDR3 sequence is CASSYSSLGPSQPQHF. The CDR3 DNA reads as TGTGCCAGCAGTTACTCGTCCCTAGGCCCCTCTCAGCCCCAGCATTTT.

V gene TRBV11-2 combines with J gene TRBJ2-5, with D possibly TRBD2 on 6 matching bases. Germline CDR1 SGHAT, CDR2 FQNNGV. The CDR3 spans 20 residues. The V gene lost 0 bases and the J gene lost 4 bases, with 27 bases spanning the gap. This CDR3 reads CASSLEGSVESHGSGETQYF. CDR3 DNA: TGTGCCAGCAGCTTAGAAGGGTCCGTAGAGAGTCACGGGAGTGGAGAGACCCAGTACTTC.

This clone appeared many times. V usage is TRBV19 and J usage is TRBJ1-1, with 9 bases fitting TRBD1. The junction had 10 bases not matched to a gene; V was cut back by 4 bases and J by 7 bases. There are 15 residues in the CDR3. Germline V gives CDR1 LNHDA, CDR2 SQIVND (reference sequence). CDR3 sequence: CASSTFGQGRGEAFF. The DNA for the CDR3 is TGTGCCAGTAGTACTTTCGGACAGGGGAGAGGTGAAGCTTTCTTT.

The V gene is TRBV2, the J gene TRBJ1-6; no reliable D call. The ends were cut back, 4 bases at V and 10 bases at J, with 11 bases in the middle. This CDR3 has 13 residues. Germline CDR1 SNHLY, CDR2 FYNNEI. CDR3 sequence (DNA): TGTGCCAGCAGTGGAGTTCGGGAGTCACCCCTCCACTTT. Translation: CASSGVRESPLHF. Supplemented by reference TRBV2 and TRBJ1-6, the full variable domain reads EPEVTQTPSHQVTQMGQEVILRCVPISNHLYFYWYRQILGQKVEFLVSFYNNEISEKSEIFDDQFSVERPDGSNFTLKIRSTKLEDSAMYFCASSGVRESPLHFGNGTRLTVT.

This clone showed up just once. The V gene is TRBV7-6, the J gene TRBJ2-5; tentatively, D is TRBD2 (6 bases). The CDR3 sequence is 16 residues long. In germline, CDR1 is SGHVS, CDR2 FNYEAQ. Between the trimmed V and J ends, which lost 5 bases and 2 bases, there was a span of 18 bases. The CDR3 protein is CASSQEGGVEQETQYF. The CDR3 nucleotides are TGTGCCAGCAGCCAAGAAGGCGGGGTAGAACAAGAGACCCAGTACTTC.

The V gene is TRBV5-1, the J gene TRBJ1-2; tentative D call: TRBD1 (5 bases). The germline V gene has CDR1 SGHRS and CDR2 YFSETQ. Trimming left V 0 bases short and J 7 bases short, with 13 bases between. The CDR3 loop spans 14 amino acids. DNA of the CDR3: TGCGCCAGCAGCTTGGGAAGGGGTTTCGGTGGCTACACCTTC. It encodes CASSLGRGFGGYTF.